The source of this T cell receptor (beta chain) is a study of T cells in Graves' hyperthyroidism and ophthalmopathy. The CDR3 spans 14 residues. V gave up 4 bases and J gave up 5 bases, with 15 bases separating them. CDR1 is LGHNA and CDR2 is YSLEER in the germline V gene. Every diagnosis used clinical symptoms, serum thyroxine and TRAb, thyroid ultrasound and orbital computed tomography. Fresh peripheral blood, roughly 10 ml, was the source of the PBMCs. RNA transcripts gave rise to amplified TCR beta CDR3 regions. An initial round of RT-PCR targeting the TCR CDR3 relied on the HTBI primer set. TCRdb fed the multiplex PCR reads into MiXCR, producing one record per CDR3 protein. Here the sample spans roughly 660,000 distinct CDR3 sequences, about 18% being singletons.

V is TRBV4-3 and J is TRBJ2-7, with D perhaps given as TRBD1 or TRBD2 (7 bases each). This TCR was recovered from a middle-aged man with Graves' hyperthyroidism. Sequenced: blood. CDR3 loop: CASSPETGRDEQYF. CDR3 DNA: TGCGCCAGCAGCCCGGAGACAGGGAGGGACGAGCAGTACTTC.